The clone carrying this TCR beta chain was found many times. This sample is part of a study of T cells after yellow fever vaccination. They built TCR cDNA with 5'RACE template switching, a step that put in a universal primer site and UMIs. TCRdb re-derived calls from the 5' RACE reads in MiXCR, one entry per CDR3 protein. The table records some 250,000 distinct CDR3 sequences, about 3.9% of them present only once. Germline loops: CDR1 DFQATT, CDR2 SNEGSKA (reference sequence). Trimming took 5 bases from V and 4 from J; bases not matched to a gene: 13. The CDR3 is 16 amino acids. V is TRBV20-1 and J is TRBJ2-5, with TRBD2 identical over 10 bases. The sequencing used PBMCs, collected 15 days after the yellow fever booster vaccination. The receptor was derived from a man aged 18-30 years who received the YFV17D yellow fever vaccine. CDR3 nucleotide sequence: TGCAGTGCTTCGAACTCAGCGGGGGGGCGGCGAGAGACCCAGTACTTC. Translated: CSASNSAGGRRETQYF.